The 16 T cell receptor beta chains below come from one sample, sequenced in a study of CD8 T cells in Susac syndrome. Reverse transcription of roughly 0.5 to 1 ug RNA was carried out with random hexamers. Each CDR3 protein gets one entry after TCRdb re-called the immunoSEQ multiplex PCR reads with MiXCR. Found here are fewer than 200,000 distinct CDR3 sequences, roughly 91% of them singletons; the top ten hold around 0.1%. Specimen: CD4+ T cells from PBMCs. The receptors shown here come from a human donor with Susac syndrome.

The V and J genes are TRBV12-3 or TRBV12-4 and TRBJ2-7; D call uncertain. Trimming stripped 6 bases from V and 0 bases from J, with 12 bases between. There are 14 residues in the CDR3. For the CDR3, the DNA is TGTGCCAGCAGCCCGGCTGGGCTCTCCTACGAGCAGTACTTC. Its protein product is CASSPAGLSYEQYF.

This clonotype was counted once. J is TRBJ2-7 and V is TRBV10-3; a weak D match, TRBD1 (8 bases). The V and J ends lost 10 bases and 0 bases respectively, with 16 bases between them. In germline, CDR1 is ENHRY, CDR2 SYGVKD. CDR3 length equals 14 residues. The CDR3 region has the DNA TGTGCCACGGGGGGACAGGAGTTCTCCTACGAGCAGTACTTC. Amino acid sequence: CATGGQEFSYEQYF.

The chain joins TRBV18 to TRBJ2-1; D remains unclear. CDR1 is KGHSH, CDR2 LQKENI, per germline. The CDR3 runs to 19 residues. The V end was cut by 3 bases, the J end by 5 bases, with 26 bases between. The CDR3 loop is CASSPQRPIQGLKDNEQFF. In DNA, the CDR3 is TGTGCCAGCTCACCCCAAAGGCCGATACAAGGGCTGAAGGACAATGAGCAGTTCTTC.

The rearrangement joins TRBV29-1 to TRBJ2-5; either TRBD1 or TRBD2 may fit D (6 bases each). The CDR3 is 13 amino acids. Germline V lookup: CDR1 SQVTM, CDR2 ANQGSEA. With 7 bases removed from V and 1 base from J, the gap between germline ends came to 13 bases. CDR3 bases: TGCAGCGCCGCTGGGGGGCTCCAAGAGACCCAGTACTTC. Protein sequence: CSAAGGLQETQYF.

There are a few counts of this clonotype. The chain links TRBV29-1 to TRBJ2-7, with D tentatively TRBD1 or TRBD2 (5 bases each). With 4 bases removed from V and 5 bases from J, the gap between germline ends came to 15 bases. The CDR3 consists of 13 residues. Germline-derived CDR1 and CDR2 are SQVTM and ANQGSEA. The CDR3 nucleotides are TGCAGCGTTGCGCACAGGCAGAGGGACGAGCAGTACTTC. This codes for CSVAHRQRDEQYF.

The chain couples TRBV20-1 to TRBJ2-3, with D maybe TRBD2 (5 bases). V gave up 6 bases and J gave up 0 bases, with 13 bases separating them. Germline-derived CDR1 and CDR2 are DFQATT and SNEGSKA (reference sequence). This CDR3 is 14 amino acids long. The CDR3 nucleotides read TGCAGTGCCCCGCTCCAGCGGAGCACAGATACGCAGTATTTT. Its translation: CSAPLQRSTDTQYF.

This sequence joins TRBV6-2 or TRBV6-3 and TRBJ1-4; D ambiguous. The V and J ends lost 5 bases and 4 bases respectively, with 8 bases between them. Germline loops: CDR1 MNHEY, CDR2 SVGEGT. The CDR3 runs 13 residues. The CDR3 reads CASSPVLNEKLFF. The CDR3 nucleotides are TGTGCCAGCAGTCCCGTGCTTAATGAAAAACTGTTTTTT.

The CDR3 loop is CASSGGQGAKDTQYF. As DNA, the CDR3 is TGCGCCAGCAGCGGTGGACAGGGGGCTAAAGATACGCAGTATTTT. The chain carries TRBV5-1 and TRBJ2-3; 11 bases agree with TRBD1. There are 15 residues in the CDR3. The J segment lost 5 bases and the V segment lost 4 bases, leaving 6 bases of the junction unmatched. The V gene's germline CDR1 is SGHRS and CDR2 YFSETQ.

V and J are TRBV20-1 and TRBJ2-2, with D unresolved. Trimming left V 5 bases short and J 4 bases short, with 14 bases between. There are 14 residues in the CDR3. Germline-derived CDR1 and CDR2 are DFQATT and SNEGSKA (reference sequence). The CDR3: CSAPRAGATGELFF. DNA for the CDR3: TGCAGTGCTCCTAGGGCAGGAGCCACCGGGGAGCTGTTTTTT.

This chain connects TRBV11-2 to TRBJ1-4; D remains unclear. The V end lost 1 base, the J end lost 6 bases, and 15 bases lay between the germline ends. This CDR3 is 16 amino acids long. Germline V gives CDR1 SGHAT, CDR2 FQNNGV. As DNA, the CDR3 is TGTGCCAGCAGCTTAGTAGGTCGTGGTAACGATGAAAAACTGTTTTTT. This codes for CASSLVGRGNDEKLFF.

With respect to this clonotype: The junction differs from germline at one of its ends, possibly a read error. This chain's CDR3 is CAGRLAGGTDTQYF. The CDR3 coding sequence is TGTGCCGGCAGACTAGCGGGGGGTACAGATACGCAGTATTTT. The chain carries TRBV2 and TRBJ2-3; TRBD2 agrees at 13 bases. The CDR3 consists of 14 residues. The V gene's germline CDR1 is SNHLY and CDR2 FYNNEI.

J is TRBJ1-3 and V is TRBV18; weak D call: TRBD1 (6 bases). CDR1 is KGHSH and CDR2 is LQKENI in the germline V gene. V was clipped by 3 bases and J by 0 bases, with 12 bases between them. The CDR3 sequence is 16 residues long. The chain's CDR3 is CASSPSGQYSGNTIYF. For the CDR3, the DNA is TGTGCCAGCTCACCCTCTGGACAGTACTCTGGAAACACCATATATTTT.

V gene TRBV12-3 or TRBV12-4 combines with J gene TRBJ1-2; D call uncertain. V dropped 5 bases and J dropped 0 bases, with 16 bases sitting between them. The CDR3 loop spans 16 amino acids. The chain's CDR3 is CASSPTFGRANYGYTF. The DNA for the CDR3 is TGTGCCAGCAGTCCTACTTTTGGGCGAGCTAACTATGGCTACACCTTC.

V and J are TRBV5-5 and TRBJ2-5; a weak D match, TRBD1 (6 bases). CDR3 length: 14 residues. V was clipped by 0 bases and J by 5 bases, with 11 bases between them. The germline V gene has CDR1 SGHKS and CDR2 YYEKEE (reference sequence). The CDR3 DNA follows: TGTGCCAGCAGCTTGGTGACAGGCGGGGAGACCCAGTACTTC. This encodes CASSLVTGGETQYF.

The chain combines TRBV9 with TRBJ2-1, with TRBD2 as a possible D gene (6 bases). V lost 0 bases, J lost 1 base, and 14 bases lay in between. Germline V gives CDR1 SGDLS, CDR2 YYNGEE. This CDR3 comprises 17 residues. The CDR3 reads CASSVGVAEASYNEQFF. CDR3 coding DNA: TGTGCCAGCAGCGTAGGAGTAGCGGAAGCATCCTACAATGAGCAGTTCTTC.

A remark on this clonotype: One junction end disagrees with the germline gene, perhaps due to a read error. V gene TRBV7-7 combines with J gene TRBJ2-2; no definite D call. The V gene's germline CDR1 is SSHAT and CDR2 FNYEAQ (reference sequence). The CDR3 has 14 amino acids. The CDR3 DNA sequence: TGTGCTAGCAGCTTAGGTCGGAACACCGGGGAGCTGTTTTTT. This encodes CASSLGRNTGELFF.